This TCR beta chain was captured in a study of blood T cell repertoires in COVID-19. Study at large: Samples representing acute and convalescent COVID-19 were sourced from the United States, Italy and Spain. In each case, the material was cDNA or gDNA derived from T cells, B-cell-depleted T cells, or PBMCs.

Original analysis: It was from reference gene primer amplification that nucleated cell counts were estimated. TCRdb keeps only in-frame clones here, not all; method: immunoSEQ multiplex PCR. V, J and clone size were drawn from that table, and D and trimming were deduced from the DNA. Counted here are a few hundred thousand clones, approximately 82% occurring once; the ten biggest clones make up 1.4%. Trimming removed 3 bases from V and 15 bases from J, with 15 bases in between. The CDR3 is 12 amino acids. Germline V gives CDR1 KGHSH, CDR2 LQKENI. The sequenced sample consisted of peripheral blood. The TCR sequence derives from a woman aged 40-49 years who had recovered from COVID-19. The chain carries TRBV18 and TRBJ1-3, with no clear D. This chain's CDR3 is CASSPSDWNAYF. The CDR3 coding sequence is TGTGCCAGCTCACCTTCGGACTGGAACGCATATTTT.